The T cell receptor (beta chain) described here comes from a study of blood T cell repertoires in COVID-19. Study-level background: COVID-19 samples, acute and convalescent, were from the United States, Italy and Spain. Sources were T cells, B-cell-depleted T cells, or PBMCs; the material itself was cDNA or gDNA.

Some clones are missing from TCRdb's copy, which holds only in-frame ones; the method was immunoSEQ multiplex PCR. Found here are roughly 70,000 clones, around 90% of them singletons; the top ten hold 1.5%. This CDR3 spans 17 amino acids. Trimming left V 2 bases short and J 2 bases short, with 13 bases between. The germline V gene encodes CDR1 MDHEN and CDR2 SYDVKM. The source is a man aged 45 to 65 with acute or convalescent COVID-19. This rearrangement joins TRBV28 to TRBJ1-6; D unresolved. Sequencing input: peripheral blood. The CDR3 DNA follows: TGTGCCAGCAGTTTAGACCCCAACAGCCCCTATAATTCACCCCTCCACTTT. Its protein product is CASSLDPNSPYNSPLHF. The full variable domain, rest sourced from reference TRBV28 and TRBJ1-6, is DVKVTQSSRYLVKRTGEKVFLECVQDMDHENMFWYRQDPGLGLRLIYFSYDVKMKEKGDIPEGYSVSREKKERFSLILESASTNQTSMYLCASSLDPNSPYNSPLHFGNGTRLTVT.